This T cell receptor beta chain comes out of a study of CD8 T cells in Susac syndrome. CD8+ and CD4+ blood T cells underwent TCR beta sequencing. As for this clonotype: Its antigen is unidentified.

RNA amounts of about 0.5 to 1 ug underwent reverse transcription with random hexamers. TCRdb used MiXCR to reprocess the immunoSEQ multiplex PCR reads, holding one entry per CDR3 protein. The sample gives some 200,000 distinct CDR3 sequences, 95% of which show up once; approximately 0.089% is in the top ten. Overall study results and limits: It was acknowledged in the study that the number of individuals who were included in its TCR sequencing and HLA analysis was relatively small.

J lost 0 bases, V lost 0 bases, and 2 bases had no gene match. The germline V gene has CDR1 MGHRA and CDR2 YSYEKL. CDR3 length: 17 residues. The chain combines TRBV4-1 with TRBJ2-2; 9 nucleotides align to TRBD2. Source material: CD4+ T cells from PBMCs. The clonotype was recovered from a human donor with Susac syndrome. CDR3 nucleotide sequence: TGCGCCAGCAGCCAAGATAAGCGGGGGGCGAACACCGGGGAGCTGTTTTTT. As protein: CASSQDKRGANTGELFF.